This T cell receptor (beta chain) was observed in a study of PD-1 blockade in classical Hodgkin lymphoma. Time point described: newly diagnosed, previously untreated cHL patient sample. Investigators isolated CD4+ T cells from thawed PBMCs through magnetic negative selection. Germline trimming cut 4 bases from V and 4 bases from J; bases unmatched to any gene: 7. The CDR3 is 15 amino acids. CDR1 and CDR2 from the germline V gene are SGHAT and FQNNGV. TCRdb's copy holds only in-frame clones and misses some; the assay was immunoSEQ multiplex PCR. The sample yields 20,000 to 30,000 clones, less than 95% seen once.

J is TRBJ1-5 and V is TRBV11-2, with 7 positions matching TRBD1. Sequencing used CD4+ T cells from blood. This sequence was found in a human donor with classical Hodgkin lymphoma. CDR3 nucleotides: TGTGCCAGCAGCTCAGGGGGGAGCCTTAATCAGCCCCAGCATTTT. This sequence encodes CASSSGGSLNQPQHF. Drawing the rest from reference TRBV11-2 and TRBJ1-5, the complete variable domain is EAGVAQSPRYKIIEKRQSVAFWCNPISGHATLYWYQQILGQGPKLLIQFQNNGVVDDSQLPKDRFSAERLKGVDSTLKIQPAKLEDSAVYLCASSSGGSLNQPQHFGDGTRLSIL.